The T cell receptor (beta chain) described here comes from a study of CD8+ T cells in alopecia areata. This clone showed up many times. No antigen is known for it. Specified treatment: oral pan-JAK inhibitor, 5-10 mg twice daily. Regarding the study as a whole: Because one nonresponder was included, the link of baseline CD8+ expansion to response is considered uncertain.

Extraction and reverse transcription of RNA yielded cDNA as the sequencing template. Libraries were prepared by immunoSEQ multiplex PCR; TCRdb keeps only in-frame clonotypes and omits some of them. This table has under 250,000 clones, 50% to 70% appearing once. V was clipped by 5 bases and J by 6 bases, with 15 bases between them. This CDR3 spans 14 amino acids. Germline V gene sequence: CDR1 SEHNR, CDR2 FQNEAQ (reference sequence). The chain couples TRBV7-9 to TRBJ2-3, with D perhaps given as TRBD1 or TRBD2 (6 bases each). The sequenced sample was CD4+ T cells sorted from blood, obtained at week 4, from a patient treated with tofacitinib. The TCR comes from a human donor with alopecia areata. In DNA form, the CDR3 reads TGTGCCAGCAGCCGGGTGGAGGGGGGTGATACGCAGTATTTT. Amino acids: CASSRVEGGDTQYF.